The clone carrying this TCR beta chain occurred once. The data originate from a study of blood T cell repertoires in COVID-19. Study-level background: T cells, B-cell-depleted T cells, or PBMCs supplied cDNA or gDNA.

In the authors' methods: From reference gene primer amplification, estimates of nucleated cell counts were derived. TCRdb keeps only in-frame clones here, not all; method: immunoSEQ multiplex PCR. That table furnishes V, J and clone size, whereas the DNA furnished D and trimming. This table holds about 120,000 clones, 75% to 90% found once. Sequencing used peripheral blood. This TCR was sampled from a man aged 65 to 79 with active or convalescent COVID-19.

The CDR3 region has the DNA TGTGCCAGCAGCCGTAGACTAGAACGGGTCACAGATACGCAGTATTTT. This sequence encodes CASSRRLERVTDTQYF. V usage is TRBV5-4 and J usage is TRBJ2-3, with TRBD2 as a possible D gene (6 bases). Germline values: CDR1 SGHNT, CDR2 YYREEE (reference sequence). The CDR3 has 16 amino acids. V lost 4 bases and J 2 bases, leaving 17 bases between the germline ends.